A single sample is the source of the 9 T cell receptor beta chains below, sequenced in a study of T cell responses to AZD1222 COVID-19 vaccine. Using immunoSEQ multiplex PCR, the repertoire was profiled, and TCRdb retains in-frame clones only, with some absent. The sample has 75,000 to 85,000 clones; approximately 90% are singletons. Sequencing was performed on peripheral blood, taken 28 days after the second AZD1222 dose. The origin of the receptors is an adult who received the AZD1222 COVID-19 vaccine.

The chain links TRBV15 to TRBJ2-2; 8 nucleotides match TRBD1. This CDR3 contains 15 residues. J gave up 5 bases and V 3 bases, and 5 bases lay outside the gene matches. CDR1 LNHNV and CDR2 YYDKDF come from the germline V gene (reference sequence). Here the CDR3 reads CATSSTGGRTGELFF. The CDR3 DNA follows: TGTGCCACCAGCAGCACAGGGGGTCGAACCGGGGAGCTGTTTTTT.

The V and J genes are TRBV11-2 and TRBJ2-1; D is possibly TRBD2 (6 bases). Germline CDR1 and CDR2: SGHAT and FQNNGV. This CDR3 is 15 amino acids long. Trimming removed 0 bases at V and 4 bases at J, with 10 bases between. This chain's CDR3 is CASSLDPSGYNEQFF. For the CDR3, the DNA is TGTGCCAGCAGCTTAGATCCGAGCGGGTACAATGAGCAGTTCTTC.

The V gene is TRBV10-1, the J gene TRBJ1-2, with unresolved D. Per germline, CDR1 WNHNN and CDR2 SYGVQD (reference sequence). The CDR3 is 13 amino acids. Between the trimmed V and J ends, which lost 1 base and 4 bases, there was a span of 7 bases. CDR3 DNA: TGCGCCAGCAGTGAGTTGGAAGCCTATGGCTACACCTTC. Translating it yields CASSELEAYGYTF.

This sequence joins TRBV10-1 and TRBJ1-1; tentative D call: TRBD1 (5 bases). This CDR3 is 15 amino acids long. Per germline, CDR1 WNHNN and CDR2 SYGVQD (reference sequence). Deletions cut 11 bases from V and 7 bases from J, with 26 bases between. CDR3 region: CALDGFDEGQGEAFF. CDR3 DNA: TGCGCCTTGGACGGATTCGACGAGGGGCAGGGTGAAGCTTTCTTT.

V gene TRBV27 combines with J gene TRBJ1-2; TRBD1 aligns across 7 bases. Trimming at V came to 5 bases and at J to 8 bases, leaving 11 bases not matched to a gene. The CDR3 spans 14 residues. Germline CDR1 reads MNHEY; CDR2 reads SMNVEV (reference sequence). CDR3 coding DNA: TGTGCCAGCAGTCCCCTAGGACAGGAGGGGGGCTACACCTTC. This translates into CASSPLGQEGGYTF.

This clone has a single count. This chain links TRBV3-1 (or the pseudogene TRBV3-2) with TRBJ1-5; D ambiguous. The CDR3 has 13 residues. Trimming left V 4 bases short and J 11 bases short, with 15 bases between. Germline CDR1 reads LGHDT; CDR2 reads YNNKEL (reference sequence). CDR3 amino acids: CASSPGDNRAQHF. CDR3 sequence (DNA): TGTGCCAGCAGCCCCGGCGACAATCGAGCCCAGCATTTT.

This rearrangement joins TRBV28 to TRBJ2-6; D call uncertain. Trimming took 2 bases from V and 2 from J, leaving 4 bases between them. The V gene's germline CDR1 is MDHEN and CDR2 SYDVKM. The CDR3 contains 14 residues. In DNA form, the CDR3 reads TGTGCCAGCAGTTTAGGGGCTGGGGCCAACGTCCTGACTTTC. It yields the protein CASSLGAGANVLTF.

The chain recombines TRBV30 with TRBJ1-1; D is unclear. Germline V lookup: CDR1 GTSNPN, CDR2 SVGIG (reference sequence). Deletions cut 0 bases from V and 1 base from J, with 6 bases between. This CDR3 is 13 amino acids long. The CDR3 region is CAWSVQGNTEAFF. The CDR3 DNA reads as TGTGCCTGGAGTGTACAAGGGAACACTGAAGCTTTCTTT.

This chain uses TRBV19 with TRBJ1-1; D gene unclear. The CDR3 sequence is 12 residues long. V was cut by 3 bases and J by 5 bases, with 7 bases left in between. The germline CDR1 and CDR2 sequences are LNHDA and SQIVND (reference sequence). The CDR3 spells CASSIGKTEAFF. DNA of the CDR3: TGTGCCAGTAGTATCGGAAAGACTGAAGCTTTCTTT.